Shown below are 10 T cell receptor beta chains from a single sample sequenced in a study of cytomegalovirus exposure and HLA in healthy donors. Primers for the PCR totalled 60 Vbeta and 13 Jbeta. Profiling relied on immunoSEQ multiplex PCR, and the TCRdb table lists in-frame clones only, not all of them. Among approximately 250,000 clones listed, about 85% were seen once. Sequenced input: PBMCs. These receptors originate from a girl aged 2-10 years in good health and CMV-seronegative.

CDR3 protein: CASSLSSGGYNEQFF. The CDR3, as DNA: TGTGCCAGCAGCTTGTCGTCGGGGGGGTACAATGAGCAGTTCTTC. This chain connects TRBV11-2 to TRBJ2-1, with 8 bases fitting TRBD2. V shed 3 bases, J shed 4 bases, and the junction held 5 bases outside the gene matches. The CDR3 is 15 amino acids. Germline assignment: CDR1 SGHAT and CDR2 FQNNGV.

This chain connects TRBV27 to TRBJ2-5; 7 bases are shared with TRBD1. Germline-derived CDR1 and CDR2 are MNHEY and SMNVEV (reference sequence). The J segment lost 1 base and the V segment lost 3 bases, leaving 5 bases of the junction unmatched. The CDR3 is made up of 15 amino acids. The CDR3 DNA reads as TGTGCCAGCAGTTTCCGAGGGACAGTCCAAGAGACCCAGTACTTC. Translated: CASSFRGTVQETQYF.

With regard to this clone: The junction differs from germline at one of its ends, possibly a read error. The chain has TRBV7-9 and TRBJ2-1; possibly TRBD2 for D (6 bases). The CDR3 sequence is 16 residues long. Looked up from germline, CDR1 is SEHNR and CDR2 is FQNEAQ (reference sequence). CDR3 residues: CSSSLAAGSSYNEQFF. In DNA, the CDR3 is TGTTCCAGCAGCTTAGCGGCGGGGAGCTCCTACAATGAGCAGTTCTTC.

J is TRBJ2-5 and V is TRBV29-1; D may be TRBD1 (6 bases). CDR1 SQVTM and CDR2 ANQGSEA come from the germline V gene. The V and J ends lost 5 bases and 4 bases respectively, with 11 bases between them. The CDR3 runs 12 residues. CDR3 sequence (DNA): TGCAGCGTTCACACAGGGACAGAGACCCAGTACTTC. The encoded protein is CSVHTGTETQYF. Supplemented by reference TRBV29-1 and TRBJ2-5, the full variable domain reads SAVISQKPSRDICQRGTSLTIQCQVDSQVTMMFWYRQQPGQSLTLIATANQGSEATYESGFVIDKFPISRPNLTFSTLTVSNMSPEDSSIYLCSVHTGTETQYFGPGTRLLVL.

The chain recombines TRBV2 with TRBJ2-1; possibly TRBD1 for D (6 bases). The CDR3 totals 16 residues. The V gene's germline CDR1 is SNHLY and CDR2 FYNNEI. Trimming took off 7 bases at V and 1 base at J, with 17 bases between the two ends. CDR3 residues: CASNRDPLGSYNEQFF. The DNA for the CDR3 is TGTGCCAGCAACAGGGACCCCTTAGGTTCCTACAATGAGCAGTTCTTC.

The rearrangement links TRBV27 to TRBJ2-7; no reliable D call. V was pared by 5 bases and J by 0 bases, with 14 bases between. In germline, CDR1 is MNHEY, CDR2 SMNVEV (reference sequence). The CDR3 loop spans 15 amino acids. Written as DNA, the CDR3 is TGTGCCAGCAGTCCAACTACTACGGGCTCCTACGAGCAGTACTTC. Its protein product is CASSPTTTGSYEQYF.

The rearrangement uses TRBV7-2 and TRBJ2-1; TRBD2 agrees at 9 bases. This CDR3 is 15 amino acids long. Germline CDR1 SGHTA, CDR2 FQGNSA. J gave up 3 bases and V 3 bases, and 3 bases lay outside the gene matches. CDR3 in DNA: TGTGCCAGCAGCTTCGGGCGGGGGGGCTACAATGAGCAGTTCTTC. Amino acid sequence: CASSFGRGGYNEQFF.

This sequence joins TRBV10-1 and TRBJ2-5; D unresolved. Germline loops: CDR1 WNHNN, CDR2 SYGVQD (reference sequence). Between the trimmed V and J ends, which lost 0 bases and 7 bases, there was a span of 9 bases. This CDR3 has 13 residues. As DNA, the CDR3 is TGCGCCAGCAGTGAGTCTGGAGTAGGGACCCAGTACTTC. This gives the protein CASSESGVGTQYF.

CDR3 region: CAWSGGLLSGNTIYF. The DNA of the CDR3 is TGTGCCTGGAGCGGTGGGCTCCTCTCTGGAAACACCATATATTTT. This chain links TRBV30 with TRBJ1-3; D is unclear. Trimming shortened V by 3 bases and J by 0 bases, and 12 bases separated the two germline ends. This CDR3 has 15 residues. Germline CDR1 reads GTSNPN; CDR2 reads SVGIG (reference sequence).

This clone was detected once. The chain joins TRBV6-4 to TRBJ1-2, with D possibly TRBD1 on 6 matching bases. V lost 4 bases and J lost 4, with 13 bases in between. Germline assignment: CDR1 MRHNA and CDR2 SNTAGT. CDR3 length: 14 amino acids. The CDR3 DNA reads TGTGCCAGCAGTGCCCAGGGGCTAGGCTATGGCTACACCTTC. Translating it yields CASSAQGLGYGYTF.